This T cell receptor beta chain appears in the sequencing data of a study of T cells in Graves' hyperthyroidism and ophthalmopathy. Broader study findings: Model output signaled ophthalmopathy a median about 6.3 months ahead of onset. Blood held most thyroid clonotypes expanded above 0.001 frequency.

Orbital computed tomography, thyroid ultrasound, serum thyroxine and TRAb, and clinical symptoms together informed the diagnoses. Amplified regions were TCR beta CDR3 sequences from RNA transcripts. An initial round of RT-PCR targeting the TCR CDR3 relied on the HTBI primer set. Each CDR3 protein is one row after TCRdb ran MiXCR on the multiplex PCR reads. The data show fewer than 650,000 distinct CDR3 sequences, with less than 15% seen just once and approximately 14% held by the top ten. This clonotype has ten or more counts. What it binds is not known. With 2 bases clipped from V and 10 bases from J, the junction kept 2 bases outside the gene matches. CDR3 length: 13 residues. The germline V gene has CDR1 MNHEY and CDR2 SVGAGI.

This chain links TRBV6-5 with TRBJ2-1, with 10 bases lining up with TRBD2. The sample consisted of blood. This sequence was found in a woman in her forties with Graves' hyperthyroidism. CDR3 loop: CASSYGGLAEQFF. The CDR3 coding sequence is TGTGCCAGCAGTTACGGGGGACTAGCGGAGCAGTTCTTC.